The clone carrying this TCR beta chain was counted once. The data are from a study of blood T cell repertoires in COVID-19. The germline V gene has CDR1 GTSNPN and CDR2 SVGIG (reference sequence). The CDR3 is 16 amino acids. V lost 2 bases to trimming and J lost 5 bases; unmatched junction nucleotides: 6. Sequencing was performed with immunoSEQ multiplex PCR; in TCRdb, only in-frame clones are kept and a portion is missing. The sample has roughly 380,000 clones; 89% are singletons. The origin of this receptor is a woman aged 40 to 55 with COVID-19, enrolled during active disease. The specimen was peripheral blood. The V gene is TRBV30, the J gene TRBJ2-2, with 12 bases identical to TRBD2. Written as DNA, the CDR3 is TGTGCCTGGAGTAAGGCTAGCGGGAGGGCTACCGGGGAGCTGTTTTTT. Translating it yields CAWSKASGRATGELFF.